These 5 T cell receptor beta chains were all obtained from the same sample, sequenced in a study of blood T cell repertoires in COVID-19. The assay was immunoSEQ multiplex PCR, and TCRdb's table has in-frame clones only and misses some. The repertoire holds more than 200,000 clones, 88% seen once, with 1.5% to 2% in the top ten. Material for sequencing was peripheral blood. The source of these receptors is a man between 65 and 85 years old with acute or convalescent COVID-19.

This chain uses TRBV6-2 or TRBV6-3 with TRBJ2-3, with 10 bases that match TRBD2. Germline V CDR1 and CDR2: MNHEY, SVGEGT. The CDR3 contains 16 residues. Trimming cost V 0 bases and J 7 bases; bases outside gene matches: 7. Here the CDR3 reads CASSYSGLAGEYTQYF. DNA for the CDR3: TGTGCCAGCAGTTACTCGGGCCTAGCGGGAGAATATACGCAGTATTTT.

The genes are TRBV30 and TRBJ1-2, with a tentative D call TRBD1 (6 bases). Trimming shortened V by 3 bases and J by 3 bases, and 14 bases separated the two germline ends. The CDR3 has 14 residues. CDR1 GTSNPN and CDR2 SVGIG come from the germline V gene (reference sequence). The CDR3 is CAWSPQQGYYGYTF. The CDR3 DNA reads as TGTGCCTGGAGCCCCCAACAGGGTTACTATGGCTACACCTTC. Complete variable domain (other parts from reference TRBV30 and TRBJ1-2): SQTIHQWPATLVQPVGSPLSLECTVEGTSNPNLYWYRQAAGRGLQLLFYSVGIGQISSEVPQNLSASRPQDRQFILSSKKLLLSDSGFYLCAWSPQQGYYGYTFGSGTRLTVV.

The V gene is TRBV6-6, the J gene TRBJ1-1; perhaps TRBD1 as D (5 bases). Germline CDR1 and CDR2: MNHNY and SVGAGI (reference sequence). The CDR3 spans 17 residues. With 5 bases removed from V and 1 base from J, the gap between germline ends came to 20 bases. CDR3 DNA sequence: TGTGCCAGCAGTCCGACAGTCGCAAACCGAAAGAACACTGAAGCTTTCTTT. This encodes CASSPTVANRKNTEAFF.

The V gene is TRBV7-2, the J gene TRBJ2-3, with 8 bases aligning to TRBD1. The junction had 4 bases not matched to a gene; V was cut back by 1 base and J by 4 bases. The germline V gene encodes CDR1 SGHTA and CDR2 FQGNSA. CDR3 size: 15 residues. The CDR3 region is CASSLGGQGADTQYF. The CDR3 DNA follows: TGTGCCAGCAGCTTAGGAGGACAGGGCGCAGATACGCAGTATTTT.

V is TRBV10-3 and J is TRBJ2-7; 8 bases are shared with TRBD2. The germline gives CDR1 ENHRY, CDR2 SYGVKD. Trimming cost V 5 bases and J 1 base; bases outside gene matches: 7. This CDR3 spans 15 amino acids. The CDR3: CAISSVSGTSYEQYF. Written as DNA, the CDR3 is TGTGCCATCAGTTCGGTTAGCGGGACTTCCTACGAGCAGTACTTC.